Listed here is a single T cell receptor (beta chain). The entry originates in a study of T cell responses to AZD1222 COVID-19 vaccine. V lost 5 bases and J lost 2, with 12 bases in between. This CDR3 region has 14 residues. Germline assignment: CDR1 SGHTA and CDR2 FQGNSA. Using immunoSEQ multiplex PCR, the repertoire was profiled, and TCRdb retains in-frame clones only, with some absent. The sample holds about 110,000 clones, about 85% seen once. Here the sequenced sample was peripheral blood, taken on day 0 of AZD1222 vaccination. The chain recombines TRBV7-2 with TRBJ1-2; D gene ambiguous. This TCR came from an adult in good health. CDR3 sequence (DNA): TGTGCCAGCAGCCCCCAGAGCGCCAACTATGGCTACACCTTC. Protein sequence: CASSPQSANYGYTF. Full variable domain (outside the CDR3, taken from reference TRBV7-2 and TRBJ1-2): GAGVSQSPSNKVTEKGKDVELRCDPISGHTALYWYRQSLGQGLEFLIYFQGNSAPDKSGLPSDRFSAERTGGSVSTLTIQRTQQEDSAVYLCASSPQSANYGYTFGSGTRLTVV.